This TCR beta chain was identified during a study of T cells in Graves' hyperthyroidism and ophthalmopathy. TCR beta CDR3 regions were amplified from RNA. The HTBI set primed first-round TCR CDR3 RT-PCR. TCRdb re-derived calls from the multiplex PCR reads in MiXCR, one entry per CDR3 protein. The table shows 500,000 or so distinct CDR3 sequences, with over 15% occurring only once. This CDR3 is 16 amino acids long. Trimming stripped 4 bases from V and 8 bases from J, with 21 bases between. Germline V lookup: CDR1 SGHRS, CDR2 YFSETQ. The TCR sequence derives from a woman younger than 35 with Graves' ophthalmopathy. The sample taken for sequencing was blood. The genes are TRBV5-1 and TRBJ1-4; TRBD1 might be the D (6 bases). CDR3 protein: CASSVSGDGNGEKLFF. The CDR3 coding sequence is TGCGCCAGCAGCGTCTCAGGGGACGGAAACGGCGAAAAACTGTTTTTT.